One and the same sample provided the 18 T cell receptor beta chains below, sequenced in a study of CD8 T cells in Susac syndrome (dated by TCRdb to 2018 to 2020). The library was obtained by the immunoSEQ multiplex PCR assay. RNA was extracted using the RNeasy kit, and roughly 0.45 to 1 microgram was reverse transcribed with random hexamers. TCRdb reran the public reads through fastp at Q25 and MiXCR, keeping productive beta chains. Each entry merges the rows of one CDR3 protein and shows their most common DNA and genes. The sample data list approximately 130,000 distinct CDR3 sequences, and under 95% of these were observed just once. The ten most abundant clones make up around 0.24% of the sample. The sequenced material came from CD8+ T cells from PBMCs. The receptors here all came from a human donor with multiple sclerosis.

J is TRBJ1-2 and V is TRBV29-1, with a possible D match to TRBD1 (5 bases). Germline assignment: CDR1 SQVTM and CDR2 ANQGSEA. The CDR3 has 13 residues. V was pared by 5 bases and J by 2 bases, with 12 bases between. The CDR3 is CSVSYRTNYGYTF. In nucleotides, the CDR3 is TGCAGCGTTTCTTACAGGACAAACTATGGCTACACCTTC.

The CDR3 region is CSVEDPGREQYF. CDR3 coding DNA: TGCAGCGTTGAAGATCCCGGAAGAGAGCAGTACTTC. This chain connects TRBV29-1 to TRBJ2-7; D is unclear. Trimming removed 0 bases from V and 7 bases from J, with 10 bases in between. This CDR3 comprises 12 residues. In germline, CDR1 is SQVTM, CDR2 ANQGSEA.

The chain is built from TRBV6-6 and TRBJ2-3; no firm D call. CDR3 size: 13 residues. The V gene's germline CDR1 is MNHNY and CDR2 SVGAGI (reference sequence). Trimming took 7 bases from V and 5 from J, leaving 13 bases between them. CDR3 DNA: TGTGCCAGCAAGGCGATATCAGGAGATACGCAGTATTTT. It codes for CASKAISGDTQYF.

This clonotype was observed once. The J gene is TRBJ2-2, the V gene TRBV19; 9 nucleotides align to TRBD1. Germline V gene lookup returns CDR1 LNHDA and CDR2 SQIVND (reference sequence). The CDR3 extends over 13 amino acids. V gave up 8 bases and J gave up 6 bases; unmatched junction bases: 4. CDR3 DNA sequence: TGTGCCAGTGGATACAGGGGGCCCGGGGAGCTGTTTTTT. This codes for CASGYRGPGELFF.

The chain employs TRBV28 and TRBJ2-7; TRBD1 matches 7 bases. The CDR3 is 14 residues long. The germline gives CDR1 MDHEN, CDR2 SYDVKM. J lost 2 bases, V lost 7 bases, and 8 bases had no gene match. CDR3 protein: CASKGWTGPYEQYF. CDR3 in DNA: TGTGCCAGCAAGGGTTGGACAGGTCCCTACGAGCAGTACTTC.

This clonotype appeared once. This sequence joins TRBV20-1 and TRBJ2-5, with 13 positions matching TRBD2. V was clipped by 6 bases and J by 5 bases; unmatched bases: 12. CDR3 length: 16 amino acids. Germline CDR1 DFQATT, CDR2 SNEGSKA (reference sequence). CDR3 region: CSARGTSGTLWETQYF. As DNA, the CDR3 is TGCAGTGCCCGGGGGACTAGCGGGACCCTGTGGGAGACCCAGTACTTC.

CDR3 amino acids: CASIYGKQYF. The CDR3 region has the DNA TGTGCCAGCATATATGGCAAGCAGTACTTC. The chain couples TRBV6-1 to TRBJ2-7, with D uncertain. Trimming shortened V by 7 bases and J by 8 bases, and 9 bases separated the two germline ends. From germline, CDR1 is MNHNS and CDR2 SASEGT. CDR3 length: 10 amino acids.

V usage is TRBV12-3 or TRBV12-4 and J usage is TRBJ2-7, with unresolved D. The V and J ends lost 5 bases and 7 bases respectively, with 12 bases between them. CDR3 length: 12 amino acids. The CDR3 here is CASSQPTGEQYF. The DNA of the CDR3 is TGTGCCAGCAGTCAACCCACCGGGGAGCAGTACTTC.

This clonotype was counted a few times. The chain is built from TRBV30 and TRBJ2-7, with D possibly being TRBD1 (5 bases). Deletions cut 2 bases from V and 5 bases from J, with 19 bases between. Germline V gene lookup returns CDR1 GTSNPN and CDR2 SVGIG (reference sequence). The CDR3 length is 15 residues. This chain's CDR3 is CAWSIGAGFVHEQYF. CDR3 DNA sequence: TGTGCCTGGAGTATAGGGGCAGGGTTTGTCCACGAGCAGTACTTC. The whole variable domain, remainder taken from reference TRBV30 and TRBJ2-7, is SQTIHQWPATLVQPVGSPLSLECTVEGTSNPNLYWYRQAAGRGLQLLFYSVGIGQISSEVPQNLSASRPQDRQFILSSKKLLLSDSGFYLCAWSIGAGFVHEQYFGPGTRLTVT.

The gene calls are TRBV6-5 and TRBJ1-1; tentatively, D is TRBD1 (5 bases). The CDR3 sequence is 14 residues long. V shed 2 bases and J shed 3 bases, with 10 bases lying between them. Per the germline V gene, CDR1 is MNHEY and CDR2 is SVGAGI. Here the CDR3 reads CASSYADRYTEAFF. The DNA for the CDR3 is TGTGCCAGCAGTTACGCCGACAGATACACTGAAGCTTTCTTT.

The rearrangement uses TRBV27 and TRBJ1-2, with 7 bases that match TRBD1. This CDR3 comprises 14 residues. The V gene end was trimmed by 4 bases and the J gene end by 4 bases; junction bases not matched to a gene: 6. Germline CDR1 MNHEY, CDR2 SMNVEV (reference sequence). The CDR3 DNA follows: TGTGCCAGCAGTTCGACAGGGTTCGGCTATGGCTACACCTTC. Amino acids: CASSSTGFGYGYTF.

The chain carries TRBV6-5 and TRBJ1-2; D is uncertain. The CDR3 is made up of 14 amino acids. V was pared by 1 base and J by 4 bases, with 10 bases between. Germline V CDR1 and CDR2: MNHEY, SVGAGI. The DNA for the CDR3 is TGTGCCAGCAGTTACTTAAGAAACTCCTATGGCTACACCTTC. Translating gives CASSYLRNSYGYTF.

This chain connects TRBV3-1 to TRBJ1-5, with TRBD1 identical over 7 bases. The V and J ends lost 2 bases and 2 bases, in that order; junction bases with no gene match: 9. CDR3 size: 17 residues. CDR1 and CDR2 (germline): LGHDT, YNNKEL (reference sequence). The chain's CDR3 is CASSQPSTGDCNQPQHF. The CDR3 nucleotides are TGTGCCAGCAGCCAACCCTCAACAGGGGACTGCAATCAGCCCCAGCATTTT.

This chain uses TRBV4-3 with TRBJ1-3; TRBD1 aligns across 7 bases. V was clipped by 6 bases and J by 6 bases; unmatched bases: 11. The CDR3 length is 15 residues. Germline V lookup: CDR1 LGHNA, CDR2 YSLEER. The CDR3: CASSFNRGTENTIYF. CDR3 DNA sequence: TGCGCCAGCAGTTTCAACAGGGGTACGGAAAACACCATATATTTT.

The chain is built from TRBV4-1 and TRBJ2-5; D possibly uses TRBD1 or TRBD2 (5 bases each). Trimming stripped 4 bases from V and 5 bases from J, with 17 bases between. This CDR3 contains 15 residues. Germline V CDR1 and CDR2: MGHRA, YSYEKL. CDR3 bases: TGCGCCAGCAGCCCTCGGGACCAATCGGGGGAGACCCAGTACTTC. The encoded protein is CASSPRDQSGETQYF.

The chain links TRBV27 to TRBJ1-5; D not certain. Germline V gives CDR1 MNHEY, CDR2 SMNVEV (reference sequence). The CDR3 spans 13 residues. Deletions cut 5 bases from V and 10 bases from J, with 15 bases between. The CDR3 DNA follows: TGTGCCAGCAGTAGGGCGCTCGGAGGACCCCAGCATTTT. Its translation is CASSRALGGPQHF.

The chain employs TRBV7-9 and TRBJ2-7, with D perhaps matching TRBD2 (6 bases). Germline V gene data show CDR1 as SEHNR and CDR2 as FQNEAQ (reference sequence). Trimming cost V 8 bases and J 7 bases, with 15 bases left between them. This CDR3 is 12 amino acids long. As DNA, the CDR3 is TGTGCCAGCCGGGACTTGGGGGAAGAGCAGTACTTC. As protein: CASRDLGEEQYF. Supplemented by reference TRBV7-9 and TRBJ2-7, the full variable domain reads DTGVSQNPRHKITKRGQNVTFRCDPISEHNRLYWYRQTLGQGPEFLTYFQNEAQLEKSRLLSDRFSAERPKGSFSTLEIQRTEQGDSAMYLCASRDLGEEQYFGPGTRLTVT.

The CDR3, as DNA: TGTGCCAGCAGCTGGGGGGGCAGTGAGCAGTTCTTC. The encoded protein is CASSWGGSEQFF. The rearrangement uses TRBV7-9 and TRBJ2-1, with a tentative D call TRBD2 (7 bases). Trimming left V 4 bases short and J 9 bases short, with 10 bases between. The CDR3 has 12 residues. The germline CDR1 and CDR2 sequences are SEHNR and FQNEAQ (reference sequence).